Below are 30 T cell receptor beta chains sequenced from a single sample in a study of beta chain features in type 1 diabetes. Study-level results: TCRB CDR3 length was moderately but significantly reduced in all four CD4+ subsets of Type 1 diabetes patients.

For these TCRs, the target antigens are not known. Expressed TCRB transcripts were sequenced, since all the RNA that had been isolated was reverse transcribed. Assay used: immunoSEQ multiplex PCR; TCRdb lists only in-frame clones, some missing. The sample holds some 160,000 clones, roughly 9% seen once. Sequencing was carried out using central memory CD4+ T cells from blood. These receptors all come from a woman in her 30s with type 1 diabetes.

This clone was seen more than once but under ten times. This sequence joins TRBV5-1 and TRBJ1-2, with D perhaps matching TRBD1 (6 bases). This CDR3 spans 14 amino acids. CDR1 and CDR2 from the germline V gene are SGHRS and YFSETQ. V shed 4 bases and J shed 6 bases, with 16 bases lying between them. CDR3: CASSPLPSGDGYTF. CDR3 DNA sequence: TGCGCCAGCAGCCCTCTCCCGTCAGGGGATGGCTACACCTTC.

This clone was counted only a few times. The genes are TRBV18 and TRBJ1-1; D might be TRBD1 (5 bases). V lost 3 bases to trimming and J lost 1 base, with 9 bases between them. This CDR3 spans 14 amino acids. Germline V gene sequence: CDR1 KGHSH, CDR2 LQKENI. CDR3 nucleotides: TGTGCCAGCTCACCCATGACAGCGAACACTGAAGCTTTCTTT. This gives the protein CASSPMTANTEAFF.

This clone showed up just a few times. CDR3 amino acids: CASTPPEAVTNQPQHF. For the CDR3, the DNA is TGTGCCAGCACCCCCCCGGAGGCCGTGACGAATCAGCCCCAGCATTTT. This rearrangement joins TRBV28 to TRBJ1-5; no firm D call. The CDR3 is 16 residues long. In germline, CDR1 is MDHEN, CDR2 SYDVKM. Trimming removed 7 bases from V and 4 bases from J, with 20 bases in between.

This clone was counted a few times. The chain combines TRBV7-3 with TRBJ1-1, with a tentative D call TRBD1 (5 bases). Germline lookup yields CDR1 SGHTA and CDR2 FQGTGA. V was pared by 2 bases and J by 3 bases, with 7 bases between. The CDR3 sequence is 13 residues long. CDR3 bases: TGTGCCAGCAGCTTACAGGGCCACACTGAAGCTTTCTTT. Its protein is CASSLQGHTEAFF.

The CDR3 DNA reads TGTGCTAGTGGTACCGAGACATCCGAGCAGTACTTC. Protein sequence: CASGTETSEQYF. The chain links TRBV12-5 to TRBJ2-7; D gene uncertain. Germline V gives CDR1 LGHNT, CDR2 FRNRAP. V was clipped by 5 bases and J by 6 bases, with 11 bases between them. The length of the CDR3 is 12 residues.

The CDR3 sequence: CASSLPSRQANYGYTF. In DNA form, the CDR3 reads TGTGCCAGCAGTTTGCCATCCCGACAGGCGAACTATGGCTACACCTTC. The V gene is TRBV28, the J gene TRBJ1-2; D is perhaps TRBD1 (6 bases). The CDR3 totals 16 residues. The germline V gene encodes CDR1 MDHEN and CDR2 SYDVKM. The V gene lost 3 bases and the J gene lost 2 bases, with 16 bases spanning the gap.

V usage is TRBV27 and J usage is TRBJ2-2, with a weak D call TRBD1 (5 bases). Trimming shortened V by 7 bases and J by 7 bases, and 13 bases separated the two germline ends. The CDR3 covers 13 residues. Germline CDR1 MNHEY, CDR2 SMNVEV (reference sequence). The CDR3 loop is CASKRRGIGELFF. CDR3 DNA sequence: TGTGCCAGCAAGAGAAGGGGAATCGGGGAGCTGTTTTTT.

In this sample, this clone turned up many times. This chain joins TRBV5-4 and TRBJ2-1; perhaps TRBD2 as D (5 bases). Germline CDR1 is SGHNT and CDR2 is YYREEE (reference sequence). The CDR3 loop spans 15 amino acids. The germline V and J ends were trimmed by 0 bases and 2 bases, with 9 bases remaining between them. CDR3 sequence reads: CASSLALATYNEQFF. CDR3 nucleotides: TGTGCCAGCAGCTTGGCGCTAGCTACCTACAATGAGCAGTTCTTC.

This clone was picked up a small number of times. CDR3 loop: CSAGRLAGGEQYF. CDR3 nucleotide sequence: TGCAGCGCCGGAAGGCTAGCGGGAGGCGAGCAGTACTTC. This chain connects TRBV29-1 to TRBJ2-7, with TRBD2 matching over 11 bases. The germline CDR1 and CDR2 sequences are SQVTM and ANQGSEA. The CDR3 covers 13 residues. Trimming took 7 bases from V and 6 from J; bases not matched to a gene: 8.

This clone has more than one count but fewer than ten. The chain is built from TRBV19 and TRBJ2-5; 8 bases are shared with TRBD1. Germline CDR1 reads LNHDA; CDR2 reads SQIVND (reference sequence). V lost 10 bases and J lost 4; bases outside the gene matches: 8. The CDR3 has 13 amino acids. The CDR3 bases are TGTGCCACCTGGGACAGGCCGCGAGAGACCCAGTACTTC. Encoded protein: CATWDRPRETQYF.

This clone showed up just a few times. The V and J genes are TRBV18 and TRBJ2-2; 10 nucleotides align to TRBD1. The CDR3 covers 18 residues. The germline CDR1 and CDR2 sequences are KGHSH and LQKENI. The J segment lost 5 bases and the V segment lost 2 bases, leaving 11 bases of the junction unmatched. The CDR3 reads CASSPRGSLGQGTGELFF. In DNA, the CDR3 is TGTGCCAGCTCACCAAGGGGATCGCTGGGACAGGGGACCGGGGAGCTGTTTTTT.

The sample holds a few counts of this clone. The chain is built from TRBV5-1 and TRBJ2-1; tentatively, D is TRBD2 (6 bases). Trimming cost V 4 bases and J 6 bases, with 14 bases left between them. The germline CDR1 and CDR2 sequences are SGHRS and YFSETQ. This CDR3 has 14 residues. The CDR3 loop reads CASSGGLFVNEQFF. The CDR3 bases are TGCGCCAGCAGCGGGGGACTCTTTGTCAATGAGCAGTTCTTC.

This clone was observed a few times. The chain employs TRBV28 and TRBJ1-5; D remains ambiguous. The germline gives CDR1 MDHEN, CDR2 SYDVKM. The CDR3 length is 14 residues. The V end lost 3 bases, the J end lost 10 bases, and 16 bases lay between the germline ends. The CDR3 loop is CASSFEGSVKPQHF. In DNA form, the CDR3 reads TGTGCCAGCAGTTTCGAGGGAAGTGTCAAACCCCAGCATTTT.

This clone came up a few times. The chain carries TRBV29-1 and TRBJ2-1; a possible D gene is TRBD1 (6 bases). V lost 6 bases, J lost 8 bases, and 17 bases lay in between. Germline V gene data show CDR1 as SQVTM and CDR2 as ANQGSEA. CDR3 length: 13 residues. The CDR3 DNA reads TGCAGCGTATCGACAGGTACTAAGGATGAGCAGTTCTTC. Its translation is CSVSTGTKDEQFF.

The chain links TRBV2 to TRBJ2-1, with 7 bases lining up with TRBD2. CDR1 is SNHLY and CDR2 is FYNNEI in the germline V gene. J gave up 0 bases and V 2 bases, and 4 bases lay outside the gene matches. This CDR3 is 16 amino acids long. The CDR3 here is CASSETGGSSYNEQFF. CDR3 sequence (DNA): TGTGCCAGCAGTGAAACGGGCGGGAGCTCCTACAATGAGCAGTTCTTC.

This clone was seen more than once but under ten times. The chain joins TRBV11-2 to TRBJ2-7; D perhaps matches TRBD2 (5 bases). Germline-derived CDR1 and CDR2 are SGHAT and FQNNGV. The CDR3 length is 13 residues. Trimming took 8 bases from V and 1 from J, leaving 12 bases between them. The CDR3 sequence: CASRLTRSYEQYF. CDR3 coding DNA: TGTGCCAGCCGACTCACTAGATCCTACGAGCAGTACTTC.

The V gene is TRBV28, the J gene TRBJ2-5, with D possibly matching TRBD2 (5 bases). The CDR3 totals 15 residues. Trimming took off 2 bases at V and 5 bases at J, with 15 bases between the two ends. Germline V gene sequence: CDR1 MDHEN, CDR2 SYDVKM. CDR3 coding DNA: TGTGCCAGCAGTTTACAAGGAGGAACCGGCGAGACCCAGTACTTC. The encoded protein is CASSLQGGTGETQYF.

This clone came up a few times. The chain carries TRBV4-3 and TRBJ1-5; possible D gene TRBD1, 6 bases. Trimming took off 5 bases at V and 0 bases at J, with 14 bases between the two ends. This CDR3 comprises 16 residues. Germline CDR1 and CDR2: LGHNA and YSLEER. The CDR3 DNA follows: TGCGCCAGCAGCAGCCGGGGGGCCGATAGCAATCAGCCCCAGCATTTT. It yields the protein CASSSRGADSNQPQHF.

In its sample, this clone was seen many times. The gene calls are TRBV4-1 and TRBJ1-2; 8 bases match TRBD1. Germline values: CDR1 MGHRA, CDR2 YSYEKL. The V segment lost 0 bases and the J segment 7 bases; nucleotides outside the gene matches: 13. The CDR3 is made up of 17 amino acids. The CDR3 reads CASSQEGHRDRKIGYTF. For the CDR3, the DNA is TGCGCCAGCAGCCAAGAGGGGCACCGGGACAGGAAGATTGGCTACACCTTC.

This clone was counted between two and nine times. The rearrangement links TRBV18 to TRBJ1-2; D not resolved. Germline V gives CDR1 KGHSH, CDR2 LQKENI. The ends were cut back, 3 bases at V and 10 bases at J, with 12 bases in the middle. The CDR3 length is 12 residues. The CDR3 spells CASSPPVGDYTF. The CDR3 DNA is TGTGCCAGCTCACCCCCAGTAGGAGACTACACCTTC.

There are a few counts of this clone. This chain links TRBV25-1 with TRBJ2-3; 8 bases match TRBD2. The CDR3 covers 15 residues. Germline V CDR1 and CDR2: MGHDK, SYGVNS. V lost 8 bases, J lost 4 bases, and 11 bases stayed unmatched. Written as DNA, the CDR3 is TGTGCCAGCCTCAGGAGCGGGAGTAGGCCAGATACGCAGTATTTT. This sequence encodes CASLRSGSRPDTQYF.

The chain uses TRBV7-9 and TRBJ1-2, with TRBD1 matching over 10 bases. CDR3 size: 12 residues. J gave up 8 bases and V 3 bases, and 0 bases lay outside the gene matches. Germline V CDR1 and CDR2: SEHNR, FQNEAQ (reference sequence). CDR3 sequence reads: CASSLTGGGYTF. The CDR3 region has the DNA TGTGCCAGCAGCTTGACAGGGGGCGGCTACACCTTC.

V is TRBV29-1 and J is TRBJ2-2; tentatively, D is TRBD2 (7 bases). Germline V gene lookup returns CDR1 SQVTM and CDR2 ANQGSEA. Deletions cut 7 bases from V and 7 bases from J, with 22 bases between. CDR3 length: 15 residues. CDR3 DNA: TGCAGCGCCTGGGGTGACGGGGGGCAAGGCGGGGAGCTGTTTTTT. Its protein product is CSAWGDGGQGGELFF.

This chain joins TRBV2 and TRBJ2-5; 15 positions agree with TRBD2. V gave up 8 bases and J gave up 4 bases; unmatched junction bases: 11. Germline V gene sequence: CDR1 SNHLY, CDR2 FYNNEI. CDR3 length equals 17 residues. The CDR3 DNA follows: TGTGCCAGCCAACTCTTGGGACTAGCGGGAGGCGGAGAGACCCAGTACTTC. Translation: CASQLLGLAGGGETQYF.

This clone has more than one count but fewer than ten. This chain joins TRBV15 and TRBJ2-7, with D unclear. Per the germline V gene, CDR1 is LNHNV and CDR2 is YYDKDF (reference sequence). This CDR3 comprises 13 residues. The V gene lost 0 bases and the J gene lost 4 bases, with 7 bases spanning the gap. CDR3 amino acids: CATSRDYQYEQYF. Written as DNA, the CDR3 is TGTGCCACCAGCAGAGATTACCAGTACGAGCAGTACTTC. The whole variable domain, filled in from reference TRBV15 and TRBJ2-7, reads DAMVIQNPRYQVTQFGKPVTLSCSQTLNHNVMYWYQQKSSQAPKLLFHYYDKDFNNEADTPDNFQSRRPNTSFCFLDIRSPGLGDTAMYLCATSRDYQYEQYFGPGTRLTVT.

This clone occurred a few times. The chain joins TRBV28 to TRBJ1-5; no firm D call. CDR3 length: 12 amino acids. Germline CDR1 reads MDHEN; CDR2 reads SYDVKM. Trimming stripped 7 bases from V and 3 bases from J, with 7 bases between. As DNA, the CDR3 is TGTGCCAGCACCGTTAACAATCAGCCCCAGCATTTT. Translation: CASTVNNQPQHF.

This clone was picked up a small number of times. CDR3 region: CASSLGGQGLREQFF. Written as DNA, the CDR3 is TGCGCCAGCAGCTTGGGGGGACAGGGTCTACGAGAGCAGTTCTTC. The gene calls are TRBV5-1 and TRBJ2-1, with 9 bases identical to TRBD1. Looked up from germline, CDR1 is SGHRS and CDR2 is YFSETQ. The length of the CDR3 is 15 residues. V was clipped by 0 bases and J by 10 bases; unmatched bases: 8.

This clone was detected only a few times. The genes are TRBV5-4 and TRBJ1-2; 8 bases are a match to TRBD1. V gave up 0 bases and J gave up 4 bases; unmatched junction bases: 5. There are 15 residues in the CDR3. Germline V gene lookup returns CDR1 SGHNT and CDR2 YYREEE (reference sequence). CDR3 region: CASSLGAGGSYGYTF. The CDR3 coding sequence is TGTGCCAGCAGCTTGGGGGCAGGGGGCAGCTATGGCTACACCTTC. The whole variable domain, remainder taken from reference TRBV5-4 and TRBJ1-2, is ETGVTQSPTHLIKTRGQQVTLRCSSQSGHNTVSWYQQALGQGPQFIFQYYREEENGRGNFPPRFSGLQFPNYSSELNVNALELDDSALYLCASSLGAGGSYGYTFGSGTRLTVV.

This clone came up a few times. This chain connects TRBV7-9 to TRBJ1-1; D might be TRBD1 (5 bases). Germline CDR1 SEHNR, CDR2 FQNEAQ (reference sequence). Trimming took 4 bases from V and 5 from J, leaving 11 bases between them. This CDR3 is 13 amino acids long. The CDR3, as DNA: TGTGCCAGCAGCTCGGAGCGGGGGACTGAAGCTTTCTTT. It specifies CASSSERGTEAFF.

The table lists this clone with a few counts. This chain connects TRBV10-3 to TRBJ2-3, with unresolved D. V lost 9 bases to trimming and J lost 0 bases, with 10 bases between them. This CDR3 region has 13 residues. Germline V gene data show CDR1 as ENHRY and CDR2 as SYGVKD. The CDR3 here is CAIYSSSTDTQYF. In DNA, the CDR3 is TGTGCCATTTACAGCAGTAGCACAGATACGCAGTATTTT.